This T cell receptor (beta chain) was observed in a study of T cells after somatic rescue of genetic block. TCRdb's table, derived via immunoSEQ multiplex PCR, lists solely in-frame clones and lacks some. The table includes 70,000 to 85,000 clones, approximately 91% detected once. The CDR3 covers 14 residues. V was trimmed by 5 bases and J by 8 bases, leaving 18 bases between them. Germline V lookup: CDR1 SGHTA, CDR2 FQGNSA. The specimen sequenced was peripheral blood mononuclear cells (PBMCs). The V and J genes are TRBV7-2 and TRBJ2-5; D is unclear. The sequence derives from a man aged 25-45 years. The CDR3 loop reads CASSRTVPSRTQYF. The CDR3 DNA follows: TGTGCCAGCAGCCGGACGGTCCCAAGTCGTACCCAGTACTTC.